The T cell receptor (beta chain) under discussion was sequenced for a study of shared clonotypes between healthy human individuals. Assay used: immunoSEQ multiplex PCR; TCRdb lists only in-frame clones, some missing. The sample yields a few million clones, approximately 93% seen once. CDR3 length: 14 amino acids. Trimming pared 3 bases from V and 8 bases from J, leaving 15 bases between. The germline CDR1 and CDR2 sequences are KGHSH and LQKENI. The material sequenced was naive CD4+ T cells from PBMCs. Stated subset: CD45RA+ positively selected. The J gene is TRBJ2-3, the V gene TRBV18; D ambiguous. The clonotype comes from a young man in good health. Some clones in this sample may be carry-over from other donors' samples. The CDR3 loop reads CASSPMDGTLTQYF. CDR3 nucleotide sequence: TGTGCCAGCTCACCTATGGACGGAACCCTTACGCAGTATTTT.